Listed below are T cell receptor beta chains from one sample, sequenced in a study of blood T cell repertoires in COVID-19. Measured with immunoSEQ multiplex PCR; TCRdb has only the in-frame clones, and not every one. The table records 35,000 to 55,000 clones, approximately 85% of them present only once. Sequenced input: peripheral blood. These TCRs come from a woman aged 70-85 years in a cohort sampled during active COVID-19. Both conserved end residues are trimmed from each CDR3. The size entry is marked missing in some rows and otherwise reads once, few, many or a size class.

clone_size j_call v_call cdr3_aa
NA TRBJ2-7 TRBV9 ASSVEVRQGATYEQY
NA TRBJ1-3 TRBV4-3 ASSQESLTGGPPEGNTIY
NA TRBJ1-1 TRBV18 ASSPSVGVGGTEAF
NA TRBJ1-2 TRBV29-1 SVLQGSNYGYT
NA TRBJ1-6 TRBV28 ASSLPGRDSPLH
NA TRBJ2-3 TRBV10-1 ASSESLGAADTQY
NA TRBJ2-6 TRBV27 ASRPLLAGGYGGANVLT
NA TRBJ2-1 TRBV12-3/TRBV12-4 ASSYPGGNEQF
NA TRBJ1-5 TRBV5-6 ASSQQGWRTSNQPQH
NA TRBJ2-2 TRBV5-1 ASRVTSGRANTGELF
NA TRBJ2-6 TRBV5-1 ASSSGTVASGANVLT
NA TRBJ1-1 TRBV29-1 SVRDRWDREAF
few TRBJ1-5 TRBV25-1 ASSGFDGPEEQPQH
NA TRBJ2-3 TRBV18 ASSPGTSGRTDTQY
NA TRBJ2-7 TRBV28 ASSPRLAVFSYEQY
NA TRBJ1-1 TRBV18 ASSPGTGNTEAF
few TRBJ2-7 TRBV7-9 ASSPRDRGTWEQY
NA TRBJ2-7 TRBV19 ASSVFAVGAPYEQY
NA TRBJ1-1 TRBV7-9 ASKGTGLNTEAF
NA TRBJ2-7 TRBV7-9 ASSLAAGFIYEQY
NA TRBJ2-1 TRBV10-3 AINSGGSGSTEQF
NA TRBJ2-7 TRBV6-6 ASTSRDRGEDEQY
NA TRBJ1-2 TRBV3-1/TRBV3-2 ASSQAGTGYGYT
NA TRBJ1-5 TRBV18 ASSTARYNQPQH
NA TRBJ2-3 TRBV19 ASRDLAGEGGTDTQY
NA TRBJ2-1 TRBV29-1 SVPWGRGSHNEQF
NA TRBJ2-7 TRBV10-3 AIAGVAYEQY
NA TRBJ2-1 TRBV10-3 AISPGLSNEQF
NA TRBJ2-7 TRBV5-1 ASSLGLRVDSYEQY
few TRBJ2-7 TRBV10-3 AISGQAYEQY
NA TRBJ1-5 TRBV7-2 ASSPRGGVQPQH
NA TRBJ2-1 TRBV2 ASRASYNEQF
NA TRBJ2-7 TRBV7-8 ASSLPTSGWPHEQY
NA TRBJ2-5 TRBV19 ASSNGLAGGGATQY
NA TRBJ2-3 TRBV5-1 AGRAGGPTDTQY
NA TRBJ2-3 TRBV28 ASSFGGSITDTQY
NA TRBJ1-2 TRBV28 ASRAEGGAQGYT
NA TRBJ1-4 TRBV12-3/TRBV12-4 ASSTETGLLF
NA TRBJ2-7 TRBV5-1 ASSSTAVESYEQY
few TRBJ1-3 TRBV2 ASSLHGVVAGNTIY
NA TRBJ2-1 TRBV19 ASSTTYEQF
NA TRBJ2-5 TRBV5-4 ASSLPRETQY
NA TRBJ2-7 TRBV27 ASSSQAFSAAGEQY
once TRBJ2-6 TRBV5-1 ASSLAPGDGGANVLT
NA TRBJ2-7 TRBV5-5 ASSFFPRSYEQY
NA TRBJ2-3 TRBV19 ASSMAGADTQY
many TRBJ2-2 TRBV27 ASSRRRVNTGELF
NA TRBJ2-1 TRBV19 ASSTKRGGSFNEQF
NA TRBJ1-3 TRBV28 ASDAAKDGNTIY
NA TRBJ2-2 TRBV28 ASRVSGIGGAGELF
NA TRBJ2-7 TRBV28 ASSFPGTRSYEQY
NA TRBJ2-1 TRBV24-1 ATSDPGLAGHNEQF
NA TRBJ2-2 TRBV2 ASRRDTGELF
few TRBJ2-5 TRBV30 AWTGSGGPQETQY
NA TRBJ1-5 TRBV6-2/TRBV6-3 ASSLGDSNQPQH